This entry describes one TCR beta chain. Its antigen is undetermined. This sample stems from a study of blood T cells in healthy people across ages. At least 6.5 million PBMCs were isolated per sample. This CDR3 region has 12 residues. Trimming removed 5 bases from V and 10 bases from J, with 13 bases in between. The germline V gene has CDR1 PRHDT and CDR2 FYEKMQ (reference sequence). Whole-study results and caveats: Relative to aged donors, long-lived donors carried more naive CD4+ cells and displayed higher diversity. Calculation of diversity from one million T cells yielded estimates considered to be underestimates. TCR beta diversity per million T cells fell roughly linearly with age.

A second PCR of about 6 to 12 cycles used a sample-barcoded 5' primer and a J-beta primer mix. TCRdb used MiXCR to reprocess the 5' RACE reads, holding one entry per CDR3 protein. The sample consists of about 1,400,000 distinct CDR3 sequences, roughly 40% of them appearing once. Sequenced sample: blood. This sequence originates from a woman between 18 and 29 years old in good health. The chain employs TRBV13 and TRBJ2-3; D possibly corresponds to TRBD2 (6 bases). For the CDR3, the DNA is TGTGCCAGCAGCCCGGGGACTGTTGCGCAGTATTTT. Its translation is CASSPGTVAQYF.